A selection of T cell receptor beta chains follows, all from one sample in a study of blood T cell repertoires in COVID-19. This table comes from immunoSEQ multiplex PCR, and its TCRdb copy is limited to in-frame clones, with some not included. The profile shows roughly 260,000 clones, around nine tenths of them singletons. The sequenced sample was peripheral blood. The origin of the receptors is a man aged 40-50 years who had recovered from COVID-19. Each CDR3 is given with its conserved first and last residue.

V gene: TRBV5-4
CDR3 protein: CASSSKDLGKETQYF

V gene: TRBV5-6
CDR3 protein: CASSLVRARNTGELFF

V gene: TRBV27
CDR3 protein: CASSPPPRTGGNYEQYF

V gene: TRBV19
CDR3 protein: CASSVRHYPTDTQYF

V gene: TRBV5-5
CDR3 protein: CASSRQGYEQYF

V gene: TRBV7-2
CDR3 protein: CASSNRGRTYEQYF

V gene: TRBV30
CDR3 protein: CAWSFGLAGKETQYF

V gene: TRBV5-1
CDR3 protein: CASSLVLAGSYEQYF

V gene: TRBV18
CDR3 protein: CASSPAGGEGTEAFF

V gene: TRBV3-1/TRBV3-2
CDR3 protein: CASSQVDRLGLHNEQFF

V gene: TRBV7-2
CDR3 protein: CASSLAFPRGGETQYF

V gene: TRBV5-8
CDR3 protein: CASSLWASGSRPRDTQYF

V gene: TRBV12-5
CDR3 protein: CASGWTGARETQYF

V gene: TRBV5-5
CDR3 protein: CASSQQGAKIHEQYF

V gene: TRBV7-9
CDR3 protein: CASSLEYLRGQYF

V gene: TRBV11-3
CDR3 protein: CASSLRGGTSTDTQYF

V gene: TRBV19
CDR3 protein: CASSTGYSYEQYF

V gene: TRBV18
CDR3 protein: CASSPPDRVAYNEQFF

V gene: TRBV29-1
CDR3 protein: CSGGQGAGNTIYF

V gene: TRBV10-3
CDR3 protein: CATRESGELFF

V gene: TRBV11-2
CDR3 protein: CASSHGAATNEKLFF

V gene: TRBV19
CDR3 protein: CASSMTLQGNSPLHF

V gene: TRBV13
CDR3 protein: CASSSAGLANSYEQYF

V gene: TRBV2
CDR3 protein: CASRGLAGTNRINEQFF

V gene: TRBV2
CDR3 protein: CASSIRWGEETQYF

V gene: TRBV5-4
CDR3 protein: CASSLPPGQGTEAFF